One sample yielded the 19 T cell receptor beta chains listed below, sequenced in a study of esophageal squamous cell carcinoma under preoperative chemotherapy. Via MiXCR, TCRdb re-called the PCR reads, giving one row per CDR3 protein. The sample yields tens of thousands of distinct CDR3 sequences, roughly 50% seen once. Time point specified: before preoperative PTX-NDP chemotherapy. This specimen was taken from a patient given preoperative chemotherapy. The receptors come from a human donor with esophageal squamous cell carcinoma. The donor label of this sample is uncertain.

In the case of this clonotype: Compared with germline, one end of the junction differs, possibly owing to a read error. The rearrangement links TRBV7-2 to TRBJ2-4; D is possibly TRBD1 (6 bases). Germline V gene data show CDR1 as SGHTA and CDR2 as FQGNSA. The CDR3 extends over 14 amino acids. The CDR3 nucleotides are TGTGCCAGCCTCGGACGCCGGGCCCGGGACATCCAGTACTTC. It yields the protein CASLGRRARDIQYF. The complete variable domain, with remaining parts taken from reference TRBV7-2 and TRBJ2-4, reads GAGVSQSPSNKVTEKGKDVELRCDPISGHTALYWYRQSLGQGLEFLIYFQGNSAPDKSGLPSDRFSAERTGGSVSTLTIQRTQQEDSAVYLCASLGRRARDIQYFGAGTRLSVL.

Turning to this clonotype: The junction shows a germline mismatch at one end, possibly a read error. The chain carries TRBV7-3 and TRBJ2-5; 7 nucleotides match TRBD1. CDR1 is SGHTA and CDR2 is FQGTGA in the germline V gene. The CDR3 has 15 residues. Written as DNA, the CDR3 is TGTGGCAGGGGGTTCGGGCGCGGAGACCCAGATACCCAGTATTTC. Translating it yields CGRGFGRGDPDTQYF.

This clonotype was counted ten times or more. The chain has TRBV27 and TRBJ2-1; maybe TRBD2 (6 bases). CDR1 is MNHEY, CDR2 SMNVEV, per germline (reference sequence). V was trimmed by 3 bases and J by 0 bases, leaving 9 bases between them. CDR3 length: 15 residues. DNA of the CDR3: TGTGCCAGCAGTTTGGAGGGGAGCTCCTACAATGAGCAGTTCTTC. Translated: CASSLEGSSYNEQFF.

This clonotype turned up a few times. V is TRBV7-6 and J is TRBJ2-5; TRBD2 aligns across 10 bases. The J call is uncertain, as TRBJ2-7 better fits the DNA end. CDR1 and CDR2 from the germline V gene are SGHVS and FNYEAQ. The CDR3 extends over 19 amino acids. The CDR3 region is CASSLARASGGLNSYEQYF. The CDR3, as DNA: TGTGCCAGCAGCTTAGCTCGAGCTAGCGGGGGTCTAAACTCCTACGAGCAGTACTTC.

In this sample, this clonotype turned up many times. The CDR3 bases are TGTGCCAGCAGCTTACCACTAGCGCCAGAGACCCAGTACTTC. Translation gives CASSLPLAPETQYF. J is TRBJ2-5 and V is TRBV7-6; 7 bases agree with TRBD2. The CDR3 has 14 amino acids. V gave up 2 bases and J gave up 4 bases; unmatched junction bases: 4. Germline V gene sequence: CDR1 SGHVS, CDR2 FNYEAQ. The whole variable domain, remainder taken from reference TRBV7-6 and TRBJ2-5, is GAGVSQSPRYKVTKRGQDVALRCDPISGHVSLYWYRQALGQGPEFLTYFNYEAQQDKSGLPNDRFSAERPEGSISTLTIQRTEQRDSAMYRCASSLPLAPETQYFGPGTRLLVL.

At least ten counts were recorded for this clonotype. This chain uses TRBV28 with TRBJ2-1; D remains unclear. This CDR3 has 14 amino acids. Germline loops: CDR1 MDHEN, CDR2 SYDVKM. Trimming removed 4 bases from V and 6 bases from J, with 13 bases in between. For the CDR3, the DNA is TGTGCCAGCAGTTATTCGGACCAGCTCAATGAGCAGTTCTTC. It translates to CASSYSDQLNEQFF.

CDR3 loop: CGRGTGTSAKDTQYF. The CDR3, as DNA: TGTGGCCGCGGCACGGGGACGAGCGCGAAAGACACGCAGTACTTC. The rearrangement uses TRBV7-2 and TRBJ2-4, with D possibly called TRBD1 or TRBD2 (5 bases each). The CDR3 length is 15 residues. CDR1 SGHTA and CDR2 FQGNSA come from the germline V gene. The entire variable domain, with the rest obtained from reference TRBV7-2 and TRBJ2-4, is as follows: GAGVSQSPSNKVTEKGKDVELRCDPISGHTALYWYRQSLGQGLEFLIYFQGNSAPDKSGLPSDRFSAERTGGSVSTLTIQRTQQEDSAVYLCGRGTGTSAKDTQYFGAGTRLSVL.

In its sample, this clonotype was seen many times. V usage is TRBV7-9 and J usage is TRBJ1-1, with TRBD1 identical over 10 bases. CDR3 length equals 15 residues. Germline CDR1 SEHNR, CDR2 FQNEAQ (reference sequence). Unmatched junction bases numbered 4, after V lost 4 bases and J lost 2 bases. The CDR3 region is CASSSRDRGNTEAFF. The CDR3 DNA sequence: TGTGCCAGCAGCTCCCGGGACAGGGGTAACACTGAAGCTTTCTTT.

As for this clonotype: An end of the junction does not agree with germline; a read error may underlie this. Here the CDR3 reads CASSLEGSSELMNTEAFF. The CDR3 DNA reads as TGTGCCAGCAGCTTAGAGGGGAGCTCCGAACTCATGAATACTGAAGCTTTCTTT. This chain joins TRBV7-8 and TRBJ1-1; D perhaps matches TRBD1 (5 bases). Germline CDR1 SGHVS, CDR2 FQNEAQ. CDR3 size: 18 residues.

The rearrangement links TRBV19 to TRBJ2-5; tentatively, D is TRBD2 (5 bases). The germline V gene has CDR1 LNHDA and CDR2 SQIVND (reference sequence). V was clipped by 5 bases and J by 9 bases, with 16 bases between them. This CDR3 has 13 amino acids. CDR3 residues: CASSAARGRPQYF. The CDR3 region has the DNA TGTGCCAGTAGTGCCGCGCGAGGGCGGCCCCAGTACTTC.

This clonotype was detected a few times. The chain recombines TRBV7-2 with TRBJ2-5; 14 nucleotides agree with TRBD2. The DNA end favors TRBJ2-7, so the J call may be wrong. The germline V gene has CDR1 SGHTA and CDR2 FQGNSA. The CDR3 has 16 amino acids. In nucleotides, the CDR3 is TGTGCCAGCAGCGAATGGACTAGCGGGAGGTCCTACGAGCAGTACTTC. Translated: CASSEWTSGRSYEQYF.

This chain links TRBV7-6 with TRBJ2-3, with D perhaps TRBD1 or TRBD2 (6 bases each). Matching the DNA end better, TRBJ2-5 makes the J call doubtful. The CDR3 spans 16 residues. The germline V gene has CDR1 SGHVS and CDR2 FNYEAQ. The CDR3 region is CASGGLGGGGKETQYF. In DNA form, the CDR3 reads TGTGCCAGCGGGGGGCTCGGGGGCGGTGGCAAAGAGACCCAGTACTTC.

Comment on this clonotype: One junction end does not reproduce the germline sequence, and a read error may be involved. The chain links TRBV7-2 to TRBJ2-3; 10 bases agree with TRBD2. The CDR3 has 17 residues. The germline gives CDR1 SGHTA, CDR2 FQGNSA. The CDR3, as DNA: TGTGCCAGCAGCCCCCGAGCGGGAGGGTGGGGGACAAATACGCAGTACTTT. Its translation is CASSPRAGGWGTNTQYF.

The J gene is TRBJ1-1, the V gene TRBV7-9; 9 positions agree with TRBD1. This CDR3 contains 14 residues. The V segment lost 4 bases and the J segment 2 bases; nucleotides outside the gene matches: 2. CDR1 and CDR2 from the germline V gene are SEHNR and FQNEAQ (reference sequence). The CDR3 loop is CASSWDRDNTEAFF. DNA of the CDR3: TGTGCCAGCAGCTGGGACAGGGACAACACTGAAGCTTTCTTT.

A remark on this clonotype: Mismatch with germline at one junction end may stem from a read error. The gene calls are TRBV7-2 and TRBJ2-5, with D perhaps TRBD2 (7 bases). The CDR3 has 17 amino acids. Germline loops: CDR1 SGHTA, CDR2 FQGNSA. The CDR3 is CGSSVGRGGRGKDTQYF. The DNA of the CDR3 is TGTGGCAGCAGCGTGGGGAGGGGGGGACGAGGCAAAGATACCCAGTACTTT. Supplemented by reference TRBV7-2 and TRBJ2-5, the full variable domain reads GAGVSQSPSNKVTEKGKDVELRCDPISGHTALYWYRQSLGQGLEFLIYFQGNSAPDKSGLPSDRFSAERTGGSVSTLTIQRTQQEDSAVYLCGSSVGRGGRGKDTQYFGPGTRLLVL.

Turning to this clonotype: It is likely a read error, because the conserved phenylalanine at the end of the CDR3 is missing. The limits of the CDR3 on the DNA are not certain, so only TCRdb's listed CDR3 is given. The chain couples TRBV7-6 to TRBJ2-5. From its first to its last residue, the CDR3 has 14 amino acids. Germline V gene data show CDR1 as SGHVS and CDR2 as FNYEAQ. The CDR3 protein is CASSFDGHQETRFS.

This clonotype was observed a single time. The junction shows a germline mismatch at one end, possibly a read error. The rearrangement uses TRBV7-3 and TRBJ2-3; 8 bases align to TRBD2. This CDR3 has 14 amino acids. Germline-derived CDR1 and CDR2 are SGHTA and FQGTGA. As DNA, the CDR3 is TGTGCGGGCAGCGGGGGCGGGAGCACAGAGACGCAGTATTTC. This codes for CAGSGGGSTETQYF.

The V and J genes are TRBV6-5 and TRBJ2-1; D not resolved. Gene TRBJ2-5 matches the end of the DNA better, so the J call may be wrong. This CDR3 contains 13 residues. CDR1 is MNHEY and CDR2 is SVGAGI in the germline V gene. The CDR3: CASSYSSRETQYF. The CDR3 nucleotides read TGTGCCAGCAGTTACTCGTCTCGGGAGACCCAGTACTTC.

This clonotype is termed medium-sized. In DNA, the CDR3 is TGTGCCAGCAAGAGGGGGAGTATAGGCACCGGGGAGCTGTTTTTT. It codes for CASKRGSIGTGELFF. This rearrangement joins TRBV6-5 to TRBJ2-2; a weak D match, TRBD1 (6 bases). CDR3 length equals 15 residues. V lost 7 bases, J lost 4 bases, and 16 bases lay in between. Germline lookup yields CDR1 MNHEY and CDR2 SVGAGI.